The source of this T cell receptor beta chain is a study of cytotoxic CD8 clonotypes in ibrutinib-treated CLL. The assay was immunoSEQ multiplex PCR, and TCRdb's table has in-frame clones only and misses some. The repertoire consists of approximately 23,000 clones, with around 72% occurring once and the leading ten covering approximately 7.2%. Study conclusions and caveats: Whereas clonality rose at ibrutinib response, it declined toward baseline at progression.

Regarding this clone: What it binds is not known.

Germline CDR1 reads SGHKS; CDR2 reads YYEKEE (reference sequence). CDR3 length: 14 amino acids. Trimming cost V 2 bases and J 8 bases, with 16 bases left between them. The material was PBMCs, obtained before ibrutinib treatment. The J gene is TRBJ1-2, the V gene TRBV5-5, with a possible D match to TRBD1 (5 bases). The sequence was collected from a human donor with chronic lymphocytic leukemia. The CDR3 DNA reads as TGTGCCAGCAGCTTTTTAACAGGATCGGAGGGCTACACCTTC. Its protein is CASSFLTGSEGYTF.